The 8 T cell receptor beta chains listed next were all sequenced from one sample in a study of blood T cell repertoires in COVID-19. This table comes from immunoSEQ multiplex PCR, and its TCRdb copy is limited to in-frame clones, with some not included. The sample records around 100,000 clones, approximately 85% being singletons. The sequenced material came from peripheral blood. These TCRs come from a woman between 55 and 75 years old with acute or convalescent COVID-19.

This chain connects TRBV28 to TRBJ1-2, with 8 bases lining up with TRBD1. The junction had 13 bases not matched to a gene; V was cut back by 6 bases and J by 7 bases. This CDR3 has 15 amino acids. Per the germline V gene, CDR1 is MDHEN and CDR2 is SYDVKM. This CDR3 reads CASSGGQGFLGGYTF. The CDR3, as DNA: TGTGCCAGCAGCGGAGGACAGGGATTTTTGGGTGGCTACACCTTC.

The chain joins TRBV21-1 to TRBJ1-3. TRBV21-1 is listed as a pseudogene. CDR3 length: 18 amino acids. The CDR3 loop reads CASSKKRGDSQAGNTIYF. The CDR3 nucleotides read TGTGCCAGCAGCAAAAAAAGAGGAGACTCCCAAGCAGGAAACACCATATATTTT.

The rearrangement links TRBV18 to TRBJ2-3, with a weak D call TRBD2 (7 bases). Between the trimmed V and J ends, which lost 5 bases and 8 bases, there was a span of 23 bases. This CDR3 contains 16 residues. CDR1 is KGHSH, CDR2 LQKENI, per germline. The CDR3 is CASSTGTGGRLTTQYF. In nucleotides, the CDR3 is TGTGCCAGCTCAACCGGTACCGGGGGGCGGCTGACTACGCAGTATTTT.

The chain has TRBV27 and TRBJ1-5; no reliable D call. The CDR3 length is 15 residues. V lost 3 bases to trimming and J lost 6 bases, with 15 bases between them. The germline CDR1 and CDR2 sequences are MNHEY and SMNVEV (reference sequence). CDR3 in DNA: TGTGCCAGCAGTTTTGAGGGAAAGGGAGGTCAGCCCCAGCATTTT. It encodes CASSFEGKGGQPQHF.

The chain employs TRBV2 and TRBJ1-2; 8 nucleotides match TRBD1. The V segment lost 1 base and the J segment 8 bases; nucleotides outside the gene matches: 6. This CDR3 region has 14 residues. Germline CDR1 is SNHLY and CDR2 is FYNNEI. In DNA, the CDR3 is TGTGCCAGCAGTGAAGGCAGGGGGCTGGGGGGCTACACCTTC. It encodes CASSEGRGLGGYTF.

V usage is TRBV7-8 and J usage is TRBJ2-3; a possible D gene is TRBD1 (5 bases). V was cut by 7 bases and J by 3 bases, with 17 bases left in between. The CDR3 runs 15 residues. Germline V gene data show CDR1 as SGHVS and CDR2 as FQNEAQ. CDR3 nucleotide sequence: TGTGCCAGCACCCAGATAGGGGCTTTAACAGATACGCAGTATTTT. This codes for CASTQIGALTDTQYF.

The CDR3 nucleotides read TGTGCCAGCAGCTTGGGACTTTCTAATTCACCCCTCCACTTT. Amino acids: CASSLGLSNSPLHF. The chain has TRBV5-4 and TRBJ1-6; D call uncertain. The CDR3 sequence is 14 residues long. Germline V gene sequence: CDR1 SGHNT, CDR2 YYREEE (reference sequence). The V and J ends lost 0 bases and 6 bases respectively, with 7 bases between them. Filled out from reference TRBV5-4 and TRBJ1-6, the complete variable domain reads ETGVTQSPTHLIKTRGQQVTLRCSSQSGHNTVSWYQQALGQGPQFIFQYYREEENGRGNFPPRFSGLQFPNYSSELNVNALELDDSALYLCASSLGLSNSPLHFGNGTRLTVT.

This clone was seen just once. The chain joins TRBV24-1 to TRBJ2-5; D remains unclear. This CDR3 region has 14 residues. Germline-derived CDR1 and CDR2 are KGHDR and SFDVKD. Trimming removed 3 bases at V and 6 bases at J, with 13 bases between. CDR3 sequence reads: CATSDPGREKTQYF. The CDR3 nucleotides are TGTGCCACCAGTGATCCAGGCCGTGAGAAGACCCAGTACTTC.